This T cell receptor (beta chain) was sequenced in a study of blood T cell repertoires in COVID-19. Background on the study: Material from acute and convalescent COVID-19 was sourced from the United States, Italy and Spain.

Some clones are missing from TCRdb's copy, which holds only in-frame ones; the method was immunoSEQ multiplex PCR. The sample carries 120,000 to 150,000 clones, 80% to 90% recorded once. Germline assignment: CDR1 MNHNS and CDR2 SASEGT. V trimming: 3 bases; J trimming: 4 bases; junction bases outside the gene matches: 3. This CDR3 is 14 amino acids long. The chain employs TRBV6-1 and TRBJ1-2, with 9 bases fitting TRBD1. The receptor comes from a woman between 45 and 60 years old with acute or convalescent COVID-19. The sequenced material came from peripheral blood. The CDR3 loop reads CASSEGQGIYGYTF. The CDR3 DNA reads TGTGCCAGCAGTGAGGGACAGGGAATCTATGGCTACACCTTC.